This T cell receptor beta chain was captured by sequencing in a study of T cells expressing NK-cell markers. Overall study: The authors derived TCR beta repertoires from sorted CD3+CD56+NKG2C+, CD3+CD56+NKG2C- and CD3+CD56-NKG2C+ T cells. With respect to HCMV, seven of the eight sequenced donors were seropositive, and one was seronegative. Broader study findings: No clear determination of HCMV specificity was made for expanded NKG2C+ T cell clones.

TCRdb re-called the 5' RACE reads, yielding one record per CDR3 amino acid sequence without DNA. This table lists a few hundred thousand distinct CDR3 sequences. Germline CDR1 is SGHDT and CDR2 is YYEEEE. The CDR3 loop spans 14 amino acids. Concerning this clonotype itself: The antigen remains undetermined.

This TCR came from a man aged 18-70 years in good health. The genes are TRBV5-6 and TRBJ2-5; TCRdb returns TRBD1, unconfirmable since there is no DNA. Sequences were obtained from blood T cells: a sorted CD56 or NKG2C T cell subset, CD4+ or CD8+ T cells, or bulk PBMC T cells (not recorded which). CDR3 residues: CASSLVSGVKTQYF.